This TCR beta chain comes out of a study of blood T cell repertoires in COVID-19. J was trimmed by 9 bases and V by 5 bases; bases with no gene match: 7. The CDR3 loop spans 15 amino acids. Germline values: CDR1 SGHAT, CDR2 FQNNGV. Clones were read by immunoSEQ multiplex PCR, and TCRdb kept only the in-frame ones, dropping some. This table has roughly 200,000 clones, about 83% appearing once. Specimen: peripheral blood. This sequence originates from an older woman with active or convalescent COVID-19. This rearrangement joins TRBV11-2 to TRBJ2-1, with 13 bases identical to TRBD2. The CDR3 nucleotides are TGTGCCAGCAGCCTCTGGACTAGCGGGAGAGGTGAGCAGTTCTTC. It specifies CASSLWTSGRGEQFF.